This T cell receptor (beta chain) was captured by sequencing in a study of long-term antiretroviral therapy in people with HIV. On the study more broadly: The 2015 immediate-ART recommendation was preceded by the earliest samples by about a decade. General study findings and limits: In HIV, the repertoires covered a tighter span of CDR3 lengths than in controls. Pre-ART-expanded clones dominated the repertoire at all time points.

This clone was detected only a few times. Its matching antigen is unknown. Every one of the donors gave at least one pre-ART PBMC sample and at least two post-ART PBMC samples. Running of the v3.0 immunoSEQ assay took place at survey level. Method: immunoSEQ multiplex PCR; TCRdb's copy keeps in-frame clones and lacks some. The table shows over 30,000 clones, with under 85% occurring only once. The receptor's source is a man in his fifties with HIV. Source: unsorted PBMCs, taken 3 years after starting antiretroviral therapy.

CDR3 region: CAWSVQGDQPQHF. The DNA of the CDR3 is TGTGCCTGGAGTGTACAAGGGGATCAGCCCCAGCATTTT. The chain is built from TRBV30 and TRBJ1-5, with a tentative D call TRBD1 (5 bases). The ends were cut back, 0 bases at V and 5 bases at J, with 8 bases in the middle. The CDR3 runs to 13 residues. CDR1 GTSNPN and CDR2 SVGIG come from the germline V gene (reference sequence).